This T cell receptor (beta chain) was observed in a study of T cell changes during pregnancy in multiple sclerosis. Germline V gene lookup returns CDR1 SGDLS and CDR2 YYNGEE. V dropped 3 bases and J dropped 0 bases, with 13 bases sitting between them. CDR3 length: 15 amino acids. Clones were sequenced by immunoSEQ multiplex PCR, and TCRdb holds only the in-frame ones, with some missing. Of some 75,000 clones listed, over 90% are singletons. The V gene is TRBV9, the J gene TRBJ2-7; a weak D match, TRBD1 (6 bases). The sequence came from a female donor with multiple sclerosis, enrolled in a pregnancy study. This specimen consisted of peripheral blood, obtained in the second trimester of pregnancy. CDR3 DNA: TGTGCCAGCAGCGCCGGACAGTCTCCCTCCTACGAGCAGTACTTC. Translated, it gives CASSAGQSPSYEQYF. The variable domain in full, with the rest retrieved from reference TRBV9 and TRBJ2-7, is DSGVTQTPKHLITATGQRVTLRCSPRSGDLSVYWYQQSLDQGLQFLIQYYNGEERAKGNILERFSAQQFPDLHSELNLSSLELGDSALYFCASSAGQSPSYEQYFGPGTRLTVT.